This T cell receptor beta chain originates from a study of T cell responses to AZD1222 COVID-19 vaccine. Germline CDR1 SGDLS, CDR2 YYNGEE. Trimming took off 3 bases at V and 0 bases at J, with 17 bases between the two ends. This CDR3 spans 17 amino acids. This table comes from immunoSEQ multiplex PCR, and its TCRdb copy is limited to in-frame clones, with some not included. The table lists 150,000 to 200,000 clones, 90% to 95% of them singletons. The chain employs TRBV9 and TRBJ2-3; possible D gene TRBD2, 6 bases. Source: peripheral blood, taken on day 0 of MenACWY control vaccination. The TCR sequence derives from an adult in good health. The DNA for the CDR3 is TGTGCCAGCAGCGAAAGACGGACGGGGACTAGCACAGATACGCAGTATTTT. Its translation: CASSERRTGTSTDTQYF.